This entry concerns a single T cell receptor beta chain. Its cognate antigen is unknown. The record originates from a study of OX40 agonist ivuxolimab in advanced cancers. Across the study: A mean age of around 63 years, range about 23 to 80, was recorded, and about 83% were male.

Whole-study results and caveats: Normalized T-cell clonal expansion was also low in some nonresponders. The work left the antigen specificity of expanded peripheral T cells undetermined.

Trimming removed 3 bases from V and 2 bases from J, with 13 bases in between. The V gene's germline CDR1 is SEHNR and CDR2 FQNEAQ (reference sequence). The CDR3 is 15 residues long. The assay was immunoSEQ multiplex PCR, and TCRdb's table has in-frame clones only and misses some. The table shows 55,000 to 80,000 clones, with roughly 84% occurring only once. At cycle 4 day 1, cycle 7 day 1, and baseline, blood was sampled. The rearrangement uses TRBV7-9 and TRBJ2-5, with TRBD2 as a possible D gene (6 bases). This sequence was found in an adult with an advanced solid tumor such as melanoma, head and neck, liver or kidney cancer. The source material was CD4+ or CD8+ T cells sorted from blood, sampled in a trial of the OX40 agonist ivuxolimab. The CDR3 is CASSFRRDSQETQYF. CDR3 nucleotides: TGTGCCAGCAGCTTCCGTAGGGACTCTCAAGAGACCCAGTACTTC.